These 9 T cell receptor beta chains originate from one sample sequenced in a study of T cell changes during pregnancy in multiple sclerosis. Generated by immunoSEQ multiplex PCR, the TCRdb table keeps only in-frame clones and is missing some. The data contain about 42,000 clones, about 90% of them singletons. This sample comprised CD4+ T cells from peripheral blood mononuclear cells, obtained after pregnancy. The receptors were gathered from a female donor in good health, enrolled as a control in a pregnancy study.

The chain is built from TRBV20-1 and TRBJ2-1, with D tentatively TRBD2 (5 bases). Germline V lookup: CDR1 DFQATT, CDR2 SNEGSKA (reference sequence). The CDR3 covers 11 residues. Trimming took off 7 bases at V and 5 bases at J, with 9 bases between the two ends. DNA of the CDR3: TGCAGTGAGGCGCGGGACAATGAGCAGTTCTTC. This gives the protein CSEARDNEQFF.

This sequence joins TRBV7-9 and TRBJ1-6; 9 positions match TRBD1. The V gene end was trimmed by 4 bases and the J gene end by 7 bases; junction bases not matched to a gene: 2. The CDR3 totals 14 residues. Germline V gene data show CDR1 as SEHNR and CDR2 as FQNEAQ (reference sequence). In DNA, the CDR3 is TGTGCCAGCAGCTGGACAGGGGCCAATTCACCCCTCCACTTT. Its translation is CASSWTGANSPLHF.

This clone appeared a few times. The gene calls are TRBV5-1 and TRBJ1-1; perhaps TRBD1 as D (5 bases). Germline V gene data show CDR1 as SGHRS and CDR2 as YFSETQ. The V gene lost 2 bases and the J gene lost 4 bases, with 12 bases spanning the gap. The CDR3 totals 14 residues. The CDR3 spells CASSLTTQGTEAFF. CDR3 DNA: TGCGCCAGCAGCTTAACCACGCAGGGCACTGAAGCTTTCTTT.

Only one count was recorded for this clone. This rearrangement joins TRBV15 to TRBJ2-1, with D perhaps matching TRBD1 (6 bases). With 3 bases removed from V and 8 bases from J, the gap between germline ends came to 20 bases. The CDR3 contains 16 residues. CDR1 is LNHNV and CDR2 is YYDKDF in the germline V gene (reference sequence). The CDR3 coding sequence is TGTGCCACCAGCAGGCCCCGGGACATATTAGCCGATGAGCAGTTCTTC. Translated, it gives CATSRPRDILADEQFF.

The chain combines TRBV5-1 with TRBJ2-2, with TRBD2 as a possible D gene (7 bases). Germline CDR1 reads SGHRS; CDR2 reads YFSETQ. The CDR3 is 15 residues long. V lost 0 bases and J lost 6, with 12 bases in between. The CDR3 loop reads CASSLERGGSGELFF. The CDR3, as DNA: TGCGCCAGCAGCTTGGAAAGGGGGGGATCCGGGGAGCTGTTTTTT.

The chain is built from TRBV21-1 and TRBJ2-1; the D call in the table, TRBD2, was not verified against the DNA. TRBV21-1 is annotated as a pseudogene. The CDR3 extends over 18 amino acids. CDR3 loop: CASSKGVQSGRAFYEQFF. The DNA for the CDR3 is TGTGCCAGCAGCAAAGGAGTCCAAAGCGGGAGGGCCTTCTATGAGCAGTTCTTC.

The chain has TRBV21-1 and TRBJ1-6; TRBD1, the table's D call, lacks a check against the DNA. TRBV21-1 is a pseudogene segment. The CDR3 consists of 15 residues. CDR3 sequence reads: CASSRAHFYNSPLHF. CDR3 DNA sequence: TGTGCCAGCAGCAGGGCCCACTTTTATAATTCACCCCTCCACTTT.

The chain combines TRBV6-4 with TRBJ2-3; 12 nucleotides agree with TRBD1. The germline V gene has CDR1 MRHNA and CDR2 SNTAGT. With V trimmed by 2 bases and J by 4 bases, 1 base remained unmatched. The length of the CDR3 is 15 residues. The CDR3 protein is CASSDGTGGADTQYF. The DNA for the CDR3 is TGTGCCAGCAGTGACGGGACAGGGGGCGCAGATACGCAGTATTTT.

The CDR3 DNA sequence: TGTGCCAGCTCACAAAAGACAGGAGGCCCAACTAACTATGGCTACACCTTC. It codes for CASSQKTGGPTNYGYTF. The J gene is TRBJ1-2, the V gene TRBV18; a weak D match, TRBD1 (6 bases). The V end was cut by 4 bases, the J end by 0 bases, with 18 bases between. The germline CDR1 and CDR2 sequences are KGHSH and LQKENI. The CDR3 totals 17 residues.